This T cell receptor (beta chain) appears in the sequencing data of a study of beta chain features in type 1 diabetes. Whole-study context: Sorted cells from all samples, numbering 107,917,701, were examined.

Expressed TCRB transcripts were sequenced, since all the RNA that had been isolated was reverse transcribed. Clones were sequenced by immunoSEQ multiplex PCR, and TCRdb holds only the in-frame ones, with some missing. The data contain under 400,000 clones, approximately 14% of them singletons. Trimming pared 3 bases from V and 1 base from J, leaving 16 bases between. Germline CDR1 reads KGHSH; CDR2 reads LQKENI. The CDR3 contains 17 residues. The study's findings and limits: A moderate, significant TCRB CDR3 shortening appeared in type 1 diabetes across four CD4+ subsets.

For this clone: Its antigen is as yet unknown.

Donors underwent one heparinised blood draw, around 100 mL on average. Isolation of CD4+ naive, central memory, regulatory and stem cell-like memory cells was achieved by sorting via CD45RO/CCR7/CD25/CD127/CD95/CD27. The V gene is TRBV18, the J gene TRBJ1-5, with D perhaps TRBD1 (5 bases). The TCR was taken from a man aged 25 to 40 in good health. The specimen was central memory CD4+ T cells from blood. CDR3 amino acids: CASSPPMGKGSNQPQHF. Written as DNA, the CDR3 is TGTGCCAGCTCACCGCCCATGGGTAAGGGGAGCAATCAGCCCCAGCATTTT.